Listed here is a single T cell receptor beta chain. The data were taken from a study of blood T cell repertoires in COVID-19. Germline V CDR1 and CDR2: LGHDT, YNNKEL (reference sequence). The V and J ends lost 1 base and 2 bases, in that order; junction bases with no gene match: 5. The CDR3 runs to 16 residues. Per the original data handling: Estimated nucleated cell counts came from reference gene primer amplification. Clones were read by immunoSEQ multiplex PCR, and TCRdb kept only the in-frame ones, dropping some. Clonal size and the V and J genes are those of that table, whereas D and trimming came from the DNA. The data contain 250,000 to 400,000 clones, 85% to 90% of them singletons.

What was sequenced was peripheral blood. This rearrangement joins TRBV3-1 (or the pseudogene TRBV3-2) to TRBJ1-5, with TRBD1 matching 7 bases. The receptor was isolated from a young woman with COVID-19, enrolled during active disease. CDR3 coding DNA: TGTGCCAGCAGCCAAGCAGGGGGTTCGGGCAATCAGCCCCAGCATTTT. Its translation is CASSQAGGSGNQPQHF.